The text below deals with one T cell receptor beta chain. These data come from a study of blood T cell repertoires in COVID-19. Study at large: Spain, Italy and the United States supplied samples that represented acute and convalescent COVID-19. In each case, the material was cDNA or gDNA derived from T cells, B-cell-depleted T cells, or PBMCs.

As processed by the authors: Nucleated cell counts were estimated from reference gene primer amplification. The method was immunoSEQ multiplex PCR; TCRdb's version includes in-frame clones alone and lacks a portion of them. V, J and clone size are taken as reported in that table, and D and trimming were inferred from the DNA itself. This table holds about 88,000 clones, approximately 90% found once. The CDR3 spans 14 residues. The ends were cut back, 5 bases at V and 0 bases at J, with 10 bases in the middle. The V gene's germline CDR1 is MDHEN and CDR2 SYDVKM. V usage is TRBV28 and J usage is TRBJ1-1, with TRBD1 as a possible D gene (6 bases). This sequence originates from a man in his sixties with acute or convalescent COVID-19. The sequenced sample consisted of peripheral blood. CDR3 amino acids: CASSEGGLNTEAFF. The CDR3 DNA follows: TGTGCCAGCAGTGAAGGGGGATTGAACACTGAAGCTTTCTTT.